This T cell receptor (beta chain) was sequenced in a study of blood T cell repertoires in COVID-19. The sample holds a few counts of this clone. This CDR3 region has 14 residues. Trimming at V came to 0 bases and at J to 7 bases, leaving 6 bases not matched to a gene. Germline V gene data show CDR1 as MDHEN and CDR2 as SYDVKM. Assay: immunoSEQ multiplex PCR; the TCRdb copy retains only in-frame clones and omits some. The profile shows 250,000 to 300,000 clones, about 80% of them singletons. Material for sequencing was PBMCs or T cells enriched from blood (not recorded which). This chain uses TRBV28 with TRBJ2-7, with 7 bases matching TRBD2. The sequence was collected from a man between 45 and 60 years old who had recovered from COVID-19. The CDR3 DNA sequence: TGTGCCAGCAGTTTATGGCTAGCGGCTTCGGAGCAGTACTTC. Amino acids: CASSLWLAASEQYF.